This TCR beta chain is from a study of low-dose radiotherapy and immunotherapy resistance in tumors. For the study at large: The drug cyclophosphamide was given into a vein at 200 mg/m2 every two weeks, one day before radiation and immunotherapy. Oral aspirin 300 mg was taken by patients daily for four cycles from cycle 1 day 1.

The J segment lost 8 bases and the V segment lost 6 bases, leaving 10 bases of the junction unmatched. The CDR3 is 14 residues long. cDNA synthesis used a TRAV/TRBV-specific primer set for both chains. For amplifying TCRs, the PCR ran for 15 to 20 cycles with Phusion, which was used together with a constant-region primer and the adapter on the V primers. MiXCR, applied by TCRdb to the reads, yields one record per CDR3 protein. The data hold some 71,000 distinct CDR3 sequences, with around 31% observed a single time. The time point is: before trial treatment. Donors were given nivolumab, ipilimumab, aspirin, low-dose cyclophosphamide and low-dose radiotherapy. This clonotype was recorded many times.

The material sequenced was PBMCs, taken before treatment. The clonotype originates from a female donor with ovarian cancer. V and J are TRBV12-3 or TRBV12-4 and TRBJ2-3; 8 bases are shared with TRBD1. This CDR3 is CASRGTGPPGTQYF. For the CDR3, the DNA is TGTGCCAGCAGAGGGACAGGTCCTCCAGGTACGCAGTATTTT.